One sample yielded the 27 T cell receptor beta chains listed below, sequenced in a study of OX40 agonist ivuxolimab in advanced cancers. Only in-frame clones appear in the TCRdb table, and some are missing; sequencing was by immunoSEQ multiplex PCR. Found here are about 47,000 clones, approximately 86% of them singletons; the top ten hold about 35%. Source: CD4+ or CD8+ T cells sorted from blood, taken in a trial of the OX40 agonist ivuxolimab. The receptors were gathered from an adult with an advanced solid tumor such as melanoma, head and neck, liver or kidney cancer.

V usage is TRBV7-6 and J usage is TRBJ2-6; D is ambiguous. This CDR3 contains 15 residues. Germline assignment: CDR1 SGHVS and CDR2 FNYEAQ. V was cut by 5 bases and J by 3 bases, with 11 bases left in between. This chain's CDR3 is CASSHAQVGANVLTF. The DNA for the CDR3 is TGTGCCAGCAGCCACGCCCAAGTTGGGGCCAACGTCCTGACTTTC.

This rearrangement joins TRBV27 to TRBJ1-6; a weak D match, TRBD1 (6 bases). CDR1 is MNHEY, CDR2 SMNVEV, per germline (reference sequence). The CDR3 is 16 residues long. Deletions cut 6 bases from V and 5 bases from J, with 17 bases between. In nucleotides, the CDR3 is TGTGCCAGCAGCCTCAGGGGATCTGTCCATAATTCACCCCTCCACTTT. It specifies CASSLRGSVHNSPLHF.

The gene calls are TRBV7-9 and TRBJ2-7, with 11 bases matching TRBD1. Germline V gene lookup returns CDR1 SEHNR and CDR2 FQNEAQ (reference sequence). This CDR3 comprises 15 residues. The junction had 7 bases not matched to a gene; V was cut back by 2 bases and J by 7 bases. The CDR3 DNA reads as TGTGCCAGCAGCTTACGTGGACAGGGGGCGAGGGAGCAGTACTTC. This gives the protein CASSLRGQGAREQYF.

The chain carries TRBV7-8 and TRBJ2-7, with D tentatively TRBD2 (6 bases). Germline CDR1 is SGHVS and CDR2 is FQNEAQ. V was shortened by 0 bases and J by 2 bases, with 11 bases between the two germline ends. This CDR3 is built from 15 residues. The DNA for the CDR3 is TGTGCCAGCAGCTTAGCTGGGGGGTCAACCTACGAGCAGTACTTC. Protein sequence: CASSLAGGSTYEQYF.

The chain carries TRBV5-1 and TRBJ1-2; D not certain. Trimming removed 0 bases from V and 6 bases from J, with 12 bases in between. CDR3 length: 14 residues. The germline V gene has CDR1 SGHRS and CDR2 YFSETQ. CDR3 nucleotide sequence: TGCGCCAGCAGCTTGGAAAGCGGAGCTCATGGCTACACCTTC. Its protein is CASSLESGAHGYTF.

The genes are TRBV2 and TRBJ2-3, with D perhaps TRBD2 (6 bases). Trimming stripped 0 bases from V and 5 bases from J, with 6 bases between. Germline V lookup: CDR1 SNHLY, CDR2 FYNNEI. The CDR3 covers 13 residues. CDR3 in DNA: TGTGCCAGCAGTGAAGCGGAGGGAGATACGCAGTATTTT. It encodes CASSEAEGDTQYF.

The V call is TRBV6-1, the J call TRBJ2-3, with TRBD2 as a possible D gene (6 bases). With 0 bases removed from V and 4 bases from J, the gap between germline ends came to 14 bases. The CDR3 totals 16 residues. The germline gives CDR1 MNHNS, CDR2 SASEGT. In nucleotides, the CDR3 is TGTGCCAGCAGTGAAGCGGAGGGTCCACCCCCAGATACGCAGTATTTT. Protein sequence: CASSEAEGPPPDTQYF.

This chain's CDR3 is CASSSGSSGNTIYF. CDR3 in DNA: TGTGCCAGCAGCTCAGGATCCTCTGGAAACACCATATATTTT. The chain recombines TRBV7-9 with TRBJ1-3; unclear D gene. CDR1 is SEHNR and CDR2 is FQNEAQ in the germline V gene (reference sequence). The ends were cut back, 4 bases at V and 0 bases at J, with 7 bases in the middle. CDR3 size: 14 residues.

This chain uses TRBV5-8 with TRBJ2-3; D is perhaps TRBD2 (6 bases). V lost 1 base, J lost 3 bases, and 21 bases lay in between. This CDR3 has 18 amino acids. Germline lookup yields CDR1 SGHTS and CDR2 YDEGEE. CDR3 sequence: CASSLRLSGGTETDTQYF. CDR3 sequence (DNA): TGTGCCAGCAGCTTGAGGCTCTCAGGAGGGACCGAAACAGATACGCAGTATTTT.

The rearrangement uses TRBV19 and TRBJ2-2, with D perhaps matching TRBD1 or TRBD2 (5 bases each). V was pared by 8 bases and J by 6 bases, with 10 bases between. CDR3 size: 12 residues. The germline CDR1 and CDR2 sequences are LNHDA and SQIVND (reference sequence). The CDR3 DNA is TGTGCCAGTGGGTGGGGACCCGGGGAGCTGTTTTTT. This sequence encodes CASGWGPGELFF.

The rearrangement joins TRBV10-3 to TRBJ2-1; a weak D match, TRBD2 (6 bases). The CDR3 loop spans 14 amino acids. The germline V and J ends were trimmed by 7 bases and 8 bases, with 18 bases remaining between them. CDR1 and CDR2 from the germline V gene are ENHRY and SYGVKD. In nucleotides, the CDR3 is TGTGCCATCAAATCAGGCGGGATGCGGGATGAGCAGTTCTTC. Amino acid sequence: CAIKSGGMRDEQFF.

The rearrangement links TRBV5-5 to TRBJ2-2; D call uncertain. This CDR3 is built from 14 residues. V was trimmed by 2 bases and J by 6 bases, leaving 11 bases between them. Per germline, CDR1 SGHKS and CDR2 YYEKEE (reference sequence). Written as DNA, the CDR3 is TGTGCCAGCAGCTTCGTTTTGGGGTCCGGGGAGCTGTTTTTT. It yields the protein CASSFVLGSGELFF.

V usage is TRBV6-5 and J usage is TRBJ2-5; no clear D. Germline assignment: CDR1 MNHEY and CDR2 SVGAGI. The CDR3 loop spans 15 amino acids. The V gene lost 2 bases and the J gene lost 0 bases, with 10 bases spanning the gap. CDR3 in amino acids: CASSYTTPHQETQYF. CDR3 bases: TGTGCCAGCAGTTACACAACACCGCACCAAGAGACCCAGTACTTC.

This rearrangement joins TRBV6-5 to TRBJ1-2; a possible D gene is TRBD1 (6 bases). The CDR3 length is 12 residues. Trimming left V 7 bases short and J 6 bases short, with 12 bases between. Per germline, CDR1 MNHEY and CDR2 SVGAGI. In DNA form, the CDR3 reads TGTGCCAGCACTGAGGGGGGCGATGGCTACACCTTC. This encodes CASTEGGDGYTF.

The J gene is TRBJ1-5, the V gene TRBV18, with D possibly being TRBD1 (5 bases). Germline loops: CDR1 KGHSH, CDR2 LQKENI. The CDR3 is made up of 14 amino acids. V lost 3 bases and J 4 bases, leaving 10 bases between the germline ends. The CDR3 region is CASSPRDGNQPQHF. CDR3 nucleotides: TGTGCCAGCTCACCCCGGGACGGAAATCAGCCCCAGCATTTT.

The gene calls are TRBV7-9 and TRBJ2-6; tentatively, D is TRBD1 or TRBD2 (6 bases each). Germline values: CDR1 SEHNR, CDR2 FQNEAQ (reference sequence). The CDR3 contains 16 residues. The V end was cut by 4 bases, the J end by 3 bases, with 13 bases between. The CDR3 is CASSSTGAVGANVLTF. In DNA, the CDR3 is TGTGCCAGCAGCTCTACGGGGGCCGTTGGGGCCAACGTCCTGACTTTC.

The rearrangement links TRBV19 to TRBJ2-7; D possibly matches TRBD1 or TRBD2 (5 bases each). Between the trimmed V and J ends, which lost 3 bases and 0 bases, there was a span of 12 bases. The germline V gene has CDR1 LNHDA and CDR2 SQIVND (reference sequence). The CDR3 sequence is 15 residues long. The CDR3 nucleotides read TGTGCCAGTAGTATGGGGACGGCCTCCTCCTACGAGCAGTACTTC. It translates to CASSMGTASSYEQYF.

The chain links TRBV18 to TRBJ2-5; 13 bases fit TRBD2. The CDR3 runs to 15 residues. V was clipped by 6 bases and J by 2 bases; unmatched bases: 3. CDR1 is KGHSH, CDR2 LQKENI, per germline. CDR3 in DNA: TGTGCCAGCTCGGGGACTAGCGGGGTTCAAGAGACCCAGTACTTC. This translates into CASSGTSGVQETQYF.

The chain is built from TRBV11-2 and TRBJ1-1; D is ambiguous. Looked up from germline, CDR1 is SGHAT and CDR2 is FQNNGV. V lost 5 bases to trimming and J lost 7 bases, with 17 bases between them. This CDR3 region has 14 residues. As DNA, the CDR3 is TGTGCCAGCAGCACCCGACCCATGGGATTTGAAGCTTTCTTT. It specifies CASSTRPMGFEAFF.

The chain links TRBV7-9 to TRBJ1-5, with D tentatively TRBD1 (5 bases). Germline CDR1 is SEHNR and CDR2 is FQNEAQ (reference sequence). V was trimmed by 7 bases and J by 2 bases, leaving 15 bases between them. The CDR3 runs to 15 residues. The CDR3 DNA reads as TGTGCCAGCACCCAATCGGGGGTGGGCAATCAGCCCCAGCATTTT. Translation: CASTQSGVGNQPQHF.

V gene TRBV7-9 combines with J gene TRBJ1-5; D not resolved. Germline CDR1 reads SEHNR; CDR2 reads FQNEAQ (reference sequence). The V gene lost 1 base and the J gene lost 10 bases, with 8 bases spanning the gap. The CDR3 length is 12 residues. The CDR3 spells CASSLDSSPQHF. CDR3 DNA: TGTGCCAGCAGCTTAGATAGCAGCCCCCAGCATTTT.

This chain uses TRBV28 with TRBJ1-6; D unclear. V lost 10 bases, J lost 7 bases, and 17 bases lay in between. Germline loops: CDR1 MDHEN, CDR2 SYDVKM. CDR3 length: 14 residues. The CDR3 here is CATRTRRTNSPLHF. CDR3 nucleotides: TGTGCCACCAGAACCCGTCGAACGAATTCACCCCTCCACTTT.

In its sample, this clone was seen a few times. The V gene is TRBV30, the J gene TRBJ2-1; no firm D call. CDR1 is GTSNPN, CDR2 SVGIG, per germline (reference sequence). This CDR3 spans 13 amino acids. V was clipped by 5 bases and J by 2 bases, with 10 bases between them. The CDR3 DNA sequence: TGTGCCTGGGGCGCCTGGACCTACAATGAGCAGTTCTTC. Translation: CAWGAWTYNEQFF.

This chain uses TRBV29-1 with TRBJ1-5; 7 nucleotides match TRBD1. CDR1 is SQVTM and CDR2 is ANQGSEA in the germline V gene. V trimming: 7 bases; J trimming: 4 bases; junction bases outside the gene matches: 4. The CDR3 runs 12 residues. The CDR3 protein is CSARQGNQPQHF. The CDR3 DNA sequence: TGCAGCGCCAGACAGGGTAATCAGCCCCAGCATTTT.

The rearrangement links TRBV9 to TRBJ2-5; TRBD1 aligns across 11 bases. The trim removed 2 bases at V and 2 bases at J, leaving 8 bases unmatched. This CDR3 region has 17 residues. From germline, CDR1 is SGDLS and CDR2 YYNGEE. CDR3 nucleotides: TGTGCCAGCAGCGTTTCCTGGACAGGGGGCCCGCAAGAGACCCAGTACTTC. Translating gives CASSVSWTGGPQETQYF.

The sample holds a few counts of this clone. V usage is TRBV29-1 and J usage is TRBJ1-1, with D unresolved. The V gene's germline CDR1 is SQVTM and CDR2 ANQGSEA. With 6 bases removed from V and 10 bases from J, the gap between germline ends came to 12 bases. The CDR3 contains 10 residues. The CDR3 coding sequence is TGCAGCGTCGATGATGGCGCAGCTTTCTTT. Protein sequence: CSVDDGAAFF.

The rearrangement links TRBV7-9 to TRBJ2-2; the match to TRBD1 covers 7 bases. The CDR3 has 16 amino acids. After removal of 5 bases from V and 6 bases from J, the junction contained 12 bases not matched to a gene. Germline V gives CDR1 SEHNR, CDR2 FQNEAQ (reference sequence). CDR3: CASSLGQTSEAGELFF. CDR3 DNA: TGTGCCAGCAGCCTGGGACAGACCAGTGAGGCCGGGGAGCTGTTTTTT.